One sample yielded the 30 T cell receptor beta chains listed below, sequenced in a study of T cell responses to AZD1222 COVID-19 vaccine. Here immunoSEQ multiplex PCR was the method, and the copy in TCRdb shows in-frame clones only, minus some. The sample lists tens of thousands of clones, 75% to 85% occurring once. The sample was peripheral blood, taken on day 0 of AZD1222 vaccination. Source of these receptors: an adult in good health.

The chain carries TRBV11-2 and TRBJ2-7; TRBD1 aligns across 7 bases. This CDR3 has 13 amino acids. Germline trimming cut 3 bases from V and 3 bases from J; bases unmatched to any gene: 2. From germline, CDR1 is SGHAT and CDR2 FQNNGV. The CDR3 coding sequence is TGTGCCAGCAGCTTGGACAGGAGCTACGAGCAGTACTTC. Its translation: CASSLDRSYEQYF.

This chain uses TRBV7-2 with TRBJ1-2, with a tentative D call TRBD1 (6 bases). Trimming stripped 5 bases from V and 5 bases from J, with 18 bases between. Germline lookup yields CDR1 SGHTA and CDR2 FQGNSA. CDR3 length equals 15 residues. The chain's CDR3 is CASSPKDQGYYGYTF. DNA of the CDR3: TGTGCCAGCAGCCCCAAGGACCAGGGGTATTATGGCTACACCTTC.

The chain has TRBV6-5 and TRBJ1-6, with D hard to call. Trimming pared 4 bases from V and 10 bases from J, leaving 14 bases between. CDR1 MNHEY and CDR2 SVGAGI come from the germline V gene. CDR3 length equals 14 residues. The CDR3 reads CASSLEWRFSPLHF. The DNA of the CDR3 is TGTGCCAGCAGTTTGGAATGGAGGTTCTCACCCCTCCACTTT.

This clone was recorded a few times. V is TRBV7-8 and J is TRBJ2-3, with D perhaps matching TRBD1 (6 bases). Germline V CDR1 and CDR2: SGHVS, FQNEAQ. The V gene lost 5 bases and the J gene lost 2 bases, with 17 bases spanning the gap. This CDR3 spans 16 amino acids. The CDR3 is CASSPEDSRPTDTQYF. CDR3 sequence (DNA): TGTGCCAGCAGCCCCGAGGACAGCCGTCCCACAGATACGCAGTATTTT.

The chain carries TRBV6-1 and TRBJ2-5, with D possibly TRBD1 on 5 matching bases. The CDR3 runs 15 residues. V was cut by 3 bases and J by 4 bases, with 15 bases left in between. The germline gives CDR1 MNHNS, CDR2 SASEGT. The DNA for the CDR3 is TGTGCCAGCAGTGACCGCGGACACCCAGGAGAGACCCAGTACTTC. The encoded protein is CASSDRGHPGETQYF.

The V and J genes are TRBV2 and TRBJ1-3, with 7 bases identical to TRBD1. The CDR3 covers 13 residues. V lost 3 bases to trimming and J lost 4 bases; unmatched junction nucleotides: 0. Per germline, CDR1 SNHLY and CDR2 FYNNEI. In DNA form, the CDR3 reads TGTGCCAGCAGTGAGGACAGGGGAAACACCATATATTTT. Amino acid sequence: CASSEDRGNTIYF.

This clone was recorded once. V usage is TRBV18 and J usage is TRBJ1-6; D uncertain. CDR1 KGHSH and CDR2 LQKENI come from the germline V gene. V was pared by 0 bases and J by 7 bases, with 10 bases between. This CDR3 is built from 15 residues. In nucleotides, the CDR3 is TGTGCCAGCTCACCACCCGGAGTCACGAATTCACCCCTCCACTTT. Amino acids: CASSPPGVTNSPLHF. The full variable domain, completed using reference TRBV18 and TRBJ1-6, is NAGVMQNPRHLVRRRGQEARLRCSPMKGHSHVYWYRQLPEEGLKFMVYLQKENIIDESGMPKERFSAEFPKEGPSILRIQQVVRGDSAAYFCASSPPGVTNSPLHFGNGTRLTVT.

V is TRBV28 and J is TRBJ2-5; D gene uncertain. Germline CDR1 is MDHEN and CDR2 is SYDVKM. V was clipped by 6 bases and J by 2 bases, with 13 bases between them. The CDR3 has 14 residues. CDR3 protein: CASSSLFGQETQYF. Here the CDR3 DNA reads TGTGCCAGCAGCTCGCTTTTTGGTCAAGAGACCCAGTACTTC.

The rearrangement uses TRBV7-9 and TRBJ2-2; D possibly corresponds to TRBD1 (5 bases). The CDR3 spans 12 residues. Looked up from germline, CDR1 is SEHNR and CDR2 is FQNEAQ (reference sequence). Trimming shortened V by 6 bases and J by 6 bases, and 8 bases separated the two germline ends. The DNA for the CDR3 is TGTGCCAGCAGGGGGCTAGCCGGGGAGCTGTTTTTT. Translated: CASRGLAGELFF.

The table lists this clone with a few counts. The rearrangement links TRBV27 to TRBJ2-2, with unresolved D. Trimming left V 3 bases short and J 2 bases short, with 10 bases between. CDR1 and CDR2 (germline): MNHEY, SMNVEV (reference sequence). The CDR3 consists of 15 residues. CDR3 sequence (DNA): TGTGCCAGCAGTTTTCGGGCCGGTAACACCGGGGAGCTGTTTTTT. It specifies CASSFRAGNTGELFF.

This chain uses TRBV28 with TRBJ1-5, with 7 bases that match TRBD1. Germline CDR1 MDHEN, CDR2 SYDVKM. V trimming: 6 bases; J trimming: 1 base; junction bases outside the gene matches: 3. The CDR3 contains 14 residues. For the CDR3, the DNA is TGTGCCAGCAGGGACAGGAAGAGCAATCAGCCCCAGCATTTT. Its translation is CASRDRKSNQPQHF.

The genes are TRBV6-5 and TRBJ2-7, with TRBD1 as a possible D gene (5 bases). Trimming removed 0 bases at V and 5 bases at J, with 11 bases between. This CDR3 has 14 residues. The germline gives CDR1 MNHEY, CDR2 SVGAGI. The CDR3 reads CASSYSTVSNEQYF. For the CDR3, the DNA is TGTGCCAGCAGTTACTCGACAGTTTCAAACGAGCAGTACTTC.

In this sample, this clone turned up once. This CDR3 is CASSYSNRGAFF. The CDR3 coding sequence is TGTGCCAGCAGTTACTCGAACAGGGGAGCTTTCTTT. The chain is built from TRBV6-5 and TRBJ1-1; 7 nucleotides match TRBD1. Germline lookup yields CDR1 MNHEY and CDR2 SVGAGI. CDR3 length: 12 residues. The V segment lost 0 bases and the J segment 10 bases; nucleotides outside the gene matches: 2.

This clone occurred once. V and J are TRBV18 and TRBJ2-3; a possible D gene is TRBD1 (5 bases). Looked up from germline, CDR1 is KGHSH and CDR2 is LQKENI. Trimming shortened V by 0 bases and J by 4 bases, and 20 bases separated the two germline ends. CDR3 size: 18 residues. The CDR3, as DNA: TGTGCCAGCTCACCACCAGTATATCCGACAGTGGACGCAGATACGCAGTATTTT. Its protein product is CASSPPVYPTVDADTQYF.

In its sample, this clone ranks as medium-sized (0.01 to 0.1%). The chain's CDR3 is CAWSVPHTSGASYNEQFF. The CDR3 DNA sequence: TGTGCCTGGAGTGTACCCCACACTAGCGGGGCGTCCTACAATGAGCAGTTCTTC. The rearrangement joins TRBV30 to TRBJ2-1; 10 nucleotides align to TRBD2. The V and J ends lost 0 bases and 1 base, in that order; junction bases with no gene match: 9. The CDR3 extends over 18 amino acids. The germline gives CDR1 GTSNPN, CDR2 SVGIG (reference sequence).

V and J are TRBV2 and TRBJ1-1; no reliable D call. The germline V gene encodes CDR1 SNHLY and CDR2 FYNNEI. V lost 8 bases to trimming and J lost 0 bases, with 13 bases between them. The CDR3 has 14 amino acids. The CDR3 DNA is TGTGCCAGCCGCGGCAGCCTCATGAACACTGAAGCTTTCTTT. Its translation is CASRGSLMNTEAFF.

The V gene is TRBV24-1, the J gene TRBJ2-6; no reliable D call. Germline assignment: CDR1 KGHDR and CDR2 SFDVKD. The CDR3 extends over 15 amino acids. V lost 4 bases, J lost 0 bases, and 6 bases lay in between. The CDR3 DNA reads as TGTGCCACCAGTGAACAGCTCTCTGGGGCCAACGTCCTGACTTTC. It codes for CATSEQLSGANVLTF.

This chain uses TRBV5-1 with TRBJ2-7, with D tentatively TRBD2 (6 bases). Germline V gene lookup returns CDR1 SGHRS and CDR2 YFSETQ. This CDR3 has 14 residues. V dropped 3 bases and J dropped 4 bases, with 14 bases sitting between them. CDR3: CASSSGTLAYEQYF. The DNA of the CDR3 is TGCGCCAGCAGCTCCGGGACTCTAGCTTACGAGCAGTACTTC.

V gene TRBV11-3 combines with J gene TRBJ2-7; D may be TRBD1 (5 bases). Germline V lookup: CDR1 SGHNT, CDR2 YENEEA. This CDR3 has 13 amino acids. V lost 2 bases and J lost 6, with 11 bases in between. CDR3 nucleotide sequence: TGTGCCAGCAGCTTACGCAGGGTTGGCGAGCAGTACTTC. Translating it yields CASSLRRVGEQYF.

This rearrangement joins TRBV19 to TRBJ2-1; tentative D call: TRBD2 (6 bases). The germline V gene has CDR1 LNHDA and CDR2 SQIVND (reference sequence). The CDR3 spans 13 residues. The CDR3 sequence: CSSGGGGYNEQFF. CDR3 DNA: TGTTCCTCCGGGGGTGGGGGATACAATGAGCAGTTCTTC.

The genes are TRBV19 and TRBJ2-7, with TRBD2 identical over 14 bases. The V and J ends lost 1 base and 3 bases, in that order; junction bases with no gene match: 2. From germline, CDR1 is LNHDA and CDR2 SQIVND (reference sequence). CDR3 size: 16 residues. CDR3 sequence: CASSIGGLAGVYEQYF. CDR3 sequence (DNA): TGTGCCAGTAGTATAGGGGGACTAGCGGGAGTCTACGAGCAGTACTTC.

CDR3 nucleotides: TGTGCCAGCTCACCGACTACAGGGGGCGCAACAGATACGCAGTATTTT. It specifies CASSPTTGGATDTQYF. V gene TRBV18 combines with J gene TRBJ2-3, with 9 bases that match TRBD1. Trimming removed 3 bases from V and 3 bases from J; junction bases left unmatched: 7. In germline, CDR1 is KGHSH, CDR2 LQKENI. This CDR3 contains 16 residues.

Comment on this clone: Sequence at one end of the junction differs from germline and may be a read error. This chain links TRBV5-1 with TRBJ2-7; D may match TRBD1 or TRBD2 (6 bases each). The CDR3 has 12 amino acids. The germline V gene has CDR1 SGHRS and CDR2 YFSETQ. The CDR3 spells CARSGGGYEQYF. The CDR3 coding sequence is TGCGCCCGCAGCGGAGGGGGGTACGAGCAGTACTTC.

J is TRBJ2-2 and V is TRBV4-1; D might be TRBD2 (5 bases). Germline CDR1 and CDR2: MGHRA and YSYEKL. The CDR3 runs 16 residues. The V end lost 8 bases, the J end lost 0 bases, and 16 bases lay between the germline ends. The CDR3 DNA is TGCGCCAGCTCCCCCCGGTCGGGATCGAACACCGGGGAGCTGTTTTTT. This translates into CASSPRSGSNTGELFF.

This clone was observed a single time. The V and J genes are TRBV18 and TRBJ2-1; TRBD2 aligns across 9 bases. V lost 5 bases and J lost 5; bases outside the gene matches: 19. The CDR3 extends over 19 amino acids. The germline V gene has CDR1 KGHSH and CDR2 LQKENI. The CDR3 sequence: CASSFRQGRERGANNEQFF. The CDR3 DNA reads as TGTGCCAGCTCATTCCGACAGGGCCGAGAGCGGGGGGCCAACAATGAGCAGTTCTTC.

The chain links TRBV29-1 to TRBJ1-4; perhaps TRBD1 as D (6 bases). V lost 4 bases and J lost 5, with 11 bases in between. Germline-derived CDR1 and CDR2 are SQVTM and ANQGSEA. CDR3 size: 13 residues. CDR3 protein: CSVARQANEKLFF. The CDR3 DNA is TGCAGCGTTGCTAGACAGGCGAATGAAAAACTGTTTTTT.

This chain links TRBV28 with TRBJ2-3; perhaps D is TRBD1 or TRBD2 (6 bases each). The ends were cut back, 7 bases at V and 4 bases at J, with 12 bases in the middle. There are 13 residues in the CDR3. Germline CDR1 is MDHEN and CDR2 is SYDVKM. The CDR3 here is CASTVGGSDTQYF. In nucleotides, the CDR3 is TGTGCCAGCACCGTAGGGGGGTCAGATACGCAGTATTTT.

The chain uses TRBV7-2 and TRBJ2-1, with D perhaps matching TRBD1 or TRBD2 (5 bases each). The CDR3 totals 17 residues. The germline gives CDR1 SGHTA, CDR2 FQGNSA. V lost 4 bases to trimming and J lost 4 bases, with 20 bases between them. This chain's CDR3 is CASSWDPREDLYNEQFF. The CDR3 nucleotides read TGTGCCAGCAGCTGGGACCCCCGCGAGGACCTATACAATGAGCAGTTCTTC.

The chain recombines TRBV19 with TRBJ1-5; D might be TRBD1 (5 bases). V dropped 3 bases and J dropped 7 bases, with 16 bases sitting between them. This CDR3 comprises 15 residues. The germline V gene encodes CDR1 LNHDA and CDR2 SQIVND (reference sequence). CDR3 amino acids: CASSINTGSRQPQHF. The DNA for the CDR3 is TGTGCCAGTAGTATCAATACAGGATCAAGACAGCCCCAGCATTTT. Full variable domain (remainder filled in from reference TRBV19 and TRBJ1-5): DGGITQSPKYLFRKEGQNVTLSCEQNLNHDAMYWYRQDPGQGLRLIYYSQIVNDFQKGDIAEGYSVSREKKESFPLTVTSAQKNPTAFYLCASSINTGSRQPQHFGDGTRLSIL.

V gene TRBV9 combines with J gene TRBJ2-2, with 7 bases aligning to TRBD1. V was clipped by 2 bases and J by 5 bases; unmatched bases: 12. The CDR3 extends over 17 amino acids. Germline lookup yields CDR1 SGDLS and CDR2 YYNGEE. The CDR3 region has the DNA TGTGCCAGCAGCGTGAGCCACCGACAGGGTAATACCGGGGAGCTGTTTTTT. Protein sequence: CASSVSHRQGNTGELFF.